What follows is one TCR beta chain and its context. The antigen this receptor binds is unknown. Within one base of it there is no much larger clone, and no base qualities were kept. Genomic DNA was extracted from sorted cells for sequencing of the TCRbeta CDR3 region. The immunoSEQ Assay was used for sequencing of TCRbeta CDR3 regions. This is the immuneACCESS table as TCRdb keeps it, with only in-frame sequences that have V and J called. A part of the clones is gone; compared with another copy, unresolved V genes explain less than half, and the rest is unexplained. For this sample the table gives approximately 82,000 clones, of which around 78% were detected only once. The ten largest clones take up approximately 0.78% of the sample. Patients with a history of autoimmune disease or receiving systemic immunosuppression were excluded from the trial. Peripheral blood for TCR sequencing was collected from all dose cohorts at baseline, on cycle 4 day 1, and on cycle 7 day 1. Samples were obtained from an open-label, multicenter, first-in-human phase I dose-escalation trial of ivuxolimab. Adults with locally advanced or metastatic melanoma, renal cell, hepatocellular, or head and neck squamous cell carcinoma were enrolled in the trial. CD4+ and CD8+ T cells were sorted separately from peripheral blood before TCR sequencing.

The data were obtained in a study of OX40 agonist ivuxolimab in advanced cancers. Describing the broader study: Ivuxolimab was a fully human IgG2 agonistic monoclonal antibody targeting the costimulatory receptor OX40 (CD134). Intravenous ivuxolimab was administered to patients every 2 weeks at six dose levels: 0.01, 0.1, 0.3, 1.5, 3 and 10 mg/kg. Of the roughly 54 patients in dose escalation, around 20 had hepatocellular carcinoma, approximately 15 had melanoma, 9 had renal cell carcinoma and 9 had head and neck cancer. A male proportion of 82.7% and a mean age of around 60 years, ranging from about 20 to 85, were recorded for the dose-escalation cohort. Prior anti-PD-1, anti-PD-L1 or anti-CTLA-4 therapy was permitted, and approximately 40% of dose-escalation patients had received checkpoint inhibitors. Partial responses were achieved by three dose-escalation patients, of whom one had hepatocellular carcinoma and two had cutaneous melanoma. The purpose of peripheral TCRbeta sequencing was to test whether ivuxolimab changed TCR sequence diversity and led to clonal T-cell expansion. The paper describes the monotherapy dose-escalation part (N of about 47 patients) of the phase I trial of ivuxolimab. What the research found in general, with its limitations: At doses of 0.1 to 3.0 mg/kg, clonal expansion of both CD4+ and CD8+ blood T cells was observed from baseline to week 6. In the 0.1-3.0 mg/kg groups, partial responders were among the patients with the lowest normalized peripheral clonal expansion, particularly in CD8+ T cells. Low levels of normalized T-cell clonal expansion were also shown by some nonresponding patients. The antigen specificity of the peripheral T cells that underwent clonal expansion was not determined. After ivuxolimab, expanded clones were on average more numerous among CD8+ T cells than among CD4+ T cells.

The germline V gene encodes CDR1 LNHDA and CDR2 SQIVND (reference sequence). Inclusive of the bounding cysteine and phenylalanine, the CDR3 is 13 residues long. Only the CDR3 portion is preserved as DNA: 39 bases, with reading frame beginning at the first base. V is pared back by 7 bases and J by 9 bases, with 13 bases lying between the germline termini. This TCR was recovered from an adult with an advanced solid tumor such as melanoma, head and neck, liver or kidney cancer. The material was CD4+ or CD8+ T cells sorted from blood, obtained in a trial of the OX40 agonist ivuxolimab. The chain couples TRBV19 to TRBJ1-6; the D gene remains uncertain. In nucleotide form, the sequence is TGTGCCAGTACCCCAGCTGTGGCTTCACCCCTCCACTTT. This codes for CASTPAVASPLHF.